Given below is one T cell receptor (beta chain) in context. Its target is not known. This sample is drawn from a study of T cells in localized non-small cell lung cancer. Study findings and constraints: Uninvolved adjacent lung had more T cell clonality than any other tissue, topping tumor. Higher blood T cell density tracked longer overall survival.

The CDR3 covers 17 residues. CDR1 is SGHRS, CDR2 YFSETQ, per germline. Trimming took 2 bases from V and 2 from J; bases not matched to a gene: 7. Sequencing used immunoSEQ multiplex PCR; TCRdb keeps in-frame clones, though not all of them. Here the sample spans 8,000 or so clones, under 95% being singletons. The TCR was taken from a woman between 35 and 70 years old with stage I lung adenocarcinoma. The chain combines TRBV5-1 with TRBJ2-5; 12 bases are shared with TRBD2. This specimen consisted of peripheral blood, obtained before any cancer treatment. CDR3 in amino acids: CASSFGVLAGGQETQYF. CDR3 nucleotide sequence: TGCGCCAGCAGCTTTGGTGTACTAGCGGGGGGACAAGAGACCCAGTACTTC.